This TCR beta chain was recorded in a study of identical twins (dated by TCRdb to about 2016). In the study overall: To test whether fetal clonotypes persist, the study used deep sequencing on TCR alpha and beta repertoires from monozygotic twins, unrelated adults of various ages, and cord blood. To rule out contamination, replicate twin experiments were performed at different times with different library preparation protocols. General findings and caveats noted by the study authors: Fewer insertions were carried by abundant cord blood beta clonotypes; a weaker similar trend was observed in young adult naive repertoires, while no such trend was observed in memory repertoires. Recombination models systematically underestimated out-of-frame TCR alpha sharing in monozygotic twins but agreed with sharing between unrelated individuals. Excess twin sharing in beta out-of-frame sequences was weaker because fewer shared sequences lowered the signal-to-noise ratio. Zero-insertion analyses could be partly confounded by invariant T cells such as MAIT and iNKT, although diverse VJ usage argued against such confounding for most clonotypes. Compared with coincidental sharing between unrelated individuals, out-of-frame TCR alpha sequences shared between twins had an excess of sequences with low generation probability. Conclusions relied on cross-sectional statistical analysis, since the same donors could not be followed over many years.

The receptor library was made with 5' RACE. The sequencer listed for this sample is Illumina HiSeq 2000. Template switching introduced a universal primer binding site; the final cDNA contained a unique molecular identifier, enabling accurate counting of TCR cDNA molecules. Specific primers in the conserved constant-segment region were used to synthesize first-strand cDNA for TCR alpha and beta chains. To control for contamination, each cDNA library was double barcoded with a SMART-Mk sample barcode plus Illumina barcodes. TruSeq adapter sequences and Illumina sample barcodes were added in two successive PCR steps. The TCR alpha and beta cDNA libraries were sequenced on the Illumina HiSeq platform using custom primers. In the paper's pipeline: Raw reads were processed with MiGEC to extract unique molecular identifiers, and MiXCR was used to determine CDR3 positions. For each individual, recombination models were inferred using an EM algorithm with the repgenHMM and IGoR tools. The analysis of shared clonotypes was done with the tcR package in R, with sharing normalized by the product of cloneset sizes. To study raw recombination free of thymic and clonal selection effects, out-of-frame nonproductive sequences were analyzed. The public reads were reprocessed in TCRdb via fastp at Q25 and MiXCR, keeping in-frame beta chains. Rows matching on CDR3 protein sequence are summarized as one entry with the most common DNA and genes. TCRdb's processing, not the authors', yielded these V and J calls. This sample has 260,000 or so distinct CDR3 sequences in its table, and 7.5% of those were observed once. In total, the top ten clones hold 5.4% of the sample.

Of note for this clonotype: Its antigen target is currently unknown. Qualities for individual bases were not recorded, and no much larger clone is one base off.

Every donor was a healthy Caucasian. Three pairs of female monozygotic twins, all aged roughly 18 to 29 years, were included in the twin cohort. Positive isolation kits from Invitrogen were used to isolate the CD4+ and CD8+ T cell populations. In the germline V gene, CDR1 corresponds to MGHRA and CDR2 to YSYEKL. Trimming at the junction amounts to 0 bases on V and 4 bases on J, and the germline ends lie 12 bases apart. The CDR3 has 15 amino acids, counting the end cysteine and phenylalanine. Of the read, only the CDR3 DNA is kept; its 45 bases are in frame from base 1. Separately, the same data were catalogued under a study of yellow fever vaccine responses in identical twins. That second publication adds: The authors reported that the T cell response to vaccination in identical twins appeared partly convergent and partly personalized. In identical twins, the study followed T cell clones that responded to the vaccine with precision.

This chain is built from TRBV4-1 and TRBJ2-5; the D gene is perhaps TRBD1, on 5 matching bases. The source material was CD8+ T cells sorted from blood. The clonotype originates from a woman under 30 in good health. The CDR3 region: CASSQDRGRIETQYF. The DNA reads TGCGCCAGCAGCCAAGATAGGGGCAGGATAGAGACCCAGTACTTC.